The 13 T cell receptor beta chains reported below all come from one sample, sequenced in a study of human T cells and chemical hapten exposure. Time point specified: healthy volunteer bleed at 2 weeks. Total RNA was isolated from unfractionated whole blood. TCRdb re-called the RACE reads through MiXCR, storing one row per CDR3 protein. The sample consists of over 45,000 distinct CDR3 sequences, over 3.5% of them appearing once. Input material: whole blood. Receptors were obtained from a female donor in good health. Some clones in this sample may be carry-over from other donors' samples.

In its sample, this clonotype was seen a few times. The genes are TRBV5-1 and TRBJ2-5; perhaps TRBD2 as D (5 bases). V shed 4 bases and J shed 3 bases, with 10 bases lying between them. The germline V gene has CDR1 SGHRS and CDR2 YFSETQ. The CDR3 runs 13 residues. CDR3 loop: CASSHGSEETQYF. The CDR3 DNA follows: TGCGCCAGCAGCCACGGTAGCGAAGAGACCCAGTACTTC.

This clonotype was counted at least ten times. This sequence joins TRBV5-1 and TRBJ1-5, with D hard to call. The CDR3 covers 15 residues. Germline CDR1 SGHRS, CDR2 YFSETQ. Trimming pared 0 bases from V and 2 bases from J, leaving 9 bases between. The DNA of the CDR3 is TGCGCCAGCAGCTTGGGGACGCCGGGCAATCAGCCCCAGCATTTT. Translation gives CASSLGTPGNQPQHF.

This clonotype was seen ten or more times. The rearrangement uses TRBV7-2 and TRBJ2-1; 11 bases are a match to TRBD2. J lost 8 bases, V lost 2 bases, and 5 bases had no gene match. The germline V gene has CDR1 SGHTA and CDR2 FQGNSA. This CDR3 region has 15 residues. The CDR3, as DNA: TGTGCCAGCAGCTTACTAGCGGGGGGTTTCGATGAGCAGTTCTTC. Residues: CASSLLAGGFDEQFF.

The table lists this clonotype with many counts. This chain connects TRBV7-3 to TRBJ1-2; D may be TRBD1 (5 bases). CDR3 length: 13 amino acids. V was shortened by 2 bases and J by 1 base, with 5 bases between the two germline ends. Germline V CDR1 and CDR2: SGHTA, FQGTGA. The CDR3 DNA follows: TGTGCCAGCAGCTTAGACAGTAACTATGGCTACACCTTC. Protein sequence: CASSLDSNYGYTF.

There are many counts of this clonotype. The chain joins TRBV19 to TRBJ2-1; 7 bases agree with TRBD1. J lost 5 bases, V lost 5 bases, and 6 bases had no gene match. The CDR3 extends over 14 amino acids. From germline, CDR1 is LNHDA and CDR2 SQIVND (reference sequence). CDR3 residues: CASSPTGQNNEQFF. CDR3 nucleotide sequence: TGTGCCAGTAGTCCGACAGGGCAGAACAATGAGCAGTTCTTC.

Ten or more counts support this clonotype. The chain joins TRBV23-1 to TRBJ2-5; D assignment may be TRBD1 or TRBD2 (7 bases each). TRBV23-1 is assigned to the ORF class and has an uncertain function. The CDR3 is 16 residues long. V shed 0 bases and J shed 5 bases, with 16 bases lying between them. The CDR3 DNA reads TGCGCCAGCAGTCAATCCGGGCAGGGGGGGGTGGAGACCCAGTACTTC. It yields the protein CASSQSGQGGVETQYF.

This clonotype was counted ten times or more. The gene calls are TRBV29-1 and TRBJ2-3; D gene uncertain. The CDR3 spans 14 residues. The germline V gene encodes CDR1 SQVTM and CDR2 ANQGSEA. V was clipped by 2 bases and J by 6 bases, with 15 bases between them. CDR3 coding DNA: TGCAGCGTTGAAATTGGTTTAGGGCCGGATACGCAGTATTTT. It codes for CSVEIGLGPDTQYF.

This clonotype appeared many times. The chain employs TRBV3-1 and TRBJ1-1; D not resolved. The CDR3 spans 12 residues. Deletions cut 4 bases from V and 5 bases from J, with 8 bases between. Germline-derived CDR1 and CDR2 are LGHDT and YNNKEL (reference sequence). The CDR3 DNA follows: TGTGCCAGCAGCCCTGGGAGGACTGAAGCTTTCTTT. Its translation is CASSPGRTEAFF.

This clonotype was found many times. The rearrangement links TRBV6-6 to TRBJ2-3; the D gene is possibly TRBD2 (5 bases). The CDR3 is made up of 15 amino acids. V lost 0 bases to trimming and J lost 0 bases, with 7 bases between them. Germline lookup yields CDR1 MNHNY and CDR2 SVGAGI (reference sequence). The CDR3 coding sequence is TGTGCCAGCAGTTACTCGAGGGATAGCACAGATACGCAGTATTTT. Its protein product is CASSYSRDSTDTQYF.

This clonotype showed up many times. The chain is built from TRBV7-8 and TRBJ1-5; D gene uncertain. Germline V gene lookup returns CDR1 SGHVS and CDR2 FQNEAQ. V shed 5 bases and J shed 0 bases, with 11 bases lying between them. This CDR3 spans 15 amino acids. In DNA form, the CDR3 reads TGTGCCAGCAGCCTCAACGAAGTTAGCAATCAGCCCCAGCATTTT. Amino acids: CASSLNEVSNQPQHF.

In this sample, this clonotype turned up a few times. The V call is TRBV7-9, the J call TRBJ1-3; 8 bases line up with TRBD1. Trimming at V came to 0 bases and at J to 7 bases, leaving 5 bases not matched to a gene. This CDR3 comprises 15 residues. The germline CDR1 and CDR2 sequences are SEHNR and FQNEAQ (reference sequence). The CDR3 nucleotides are TGTGCCAGCAGCTTAGCTGGACAGGGAAGGAACACCATATATTTT. The encoded protein is CASSLAGQGRNTIYF.

This clonotype appeared many times. The rearrangement uses TRBV20-1 and TRBJ1-5, with TRBD1 as a possible D gene (6 bases). CDR3 length: 16 residues. V was cut by 7 bases and J by 6 bases, with 25 bases left in between. From germline, CDR1 is DFQATT and CDR2 SNEGSKA (reference sequence). The CDR3 DNA sequence: TGCAGTGGATTATCTGAAGCCGGGGGCGTAAGTCAGCCCCAGCATTTT. Its protein is CSGLSEAGGVSQPQHF.

There are many counts of this clonotype. The chain recombines TRBV5-5 with TRBJ1-6; 9 bases agree with TRBD1. CDR1 is SGHKS, CDR2 YYEKEE, per germline (reference sequence). The CDR3 totals 18 residues. The V gene end was trimmed by 6 bases and the J gene end by 8 bases; junction bases not matched to a gene: 18. The CDR3 protein is CASTRRLGQGGPYSPLHF. The CDR3 bases are TGTGCCAGCACCCGGCGGCTGGGACAGGGTGGGCCTTATTCACCCCTCCACTTT. Together with reference TRBV5-5 and TRBJ1-6, the CDR3 gives the full variable domain: DAGVTQSPTHLIKTRGQQVTLRCSPISGHKSVSWYQQVLGQGPQFIFQYYEKEERGRGNFPDRFSARQFPNYSSELNVNALLLGDSALYLCASTRRLGQGGPYSPLHFGNGTRLTVT.